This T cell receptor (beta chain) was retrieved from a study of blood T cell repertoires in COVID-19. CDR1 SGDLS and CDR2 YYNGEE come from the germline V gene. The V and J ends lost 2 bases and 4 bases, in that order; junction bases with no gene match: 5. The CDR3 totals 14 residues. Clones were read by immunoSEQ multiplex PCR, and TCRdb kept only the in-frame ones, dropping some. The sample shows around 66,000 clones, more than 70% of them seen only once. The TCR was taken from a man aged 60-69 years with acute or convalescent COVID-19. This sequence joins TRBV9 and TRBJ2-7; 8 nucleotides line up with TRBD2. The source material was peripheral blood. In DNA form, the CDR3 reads TGTGCCAGCAGCGTCGGGCTAGCGGGTTACGAGCAGTACTTC. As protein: CASSVGLAGYEQYF. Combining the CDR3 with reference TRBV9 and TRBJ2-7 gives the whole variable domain DSGVTQTPKHLITATGQRVTLRCSPRSGDLSVYWYQQSLDQGLQFLIQYYNGEERAKGNILERFSAQQFPDLHSELNLSSLELGDSALYFCASSVGLAGYEQYFGPGTRLTVT.